These T cell receptor beta chains were read from a single sample in a study of T-cell memory formation after mild COVID-19. TCRdb passed the 5' RACE reads through MiXCR, listing each CDR3 protein once. The sample records about 290,000 distinct CDR3 sequences, around a sixth being singletons. Specimen: PBMCs or a T cell subset sorted from them (not recorded which). Receptors originate from a man between 18 and 35 years old who had mild COVID-19 (a few samples of this study predate the infection). Cell type and time point are not known. Both conserved end residues are part of each CDR3. The D gene is left open where the match is weak. Size is stated for part of the rows, as once, few or many counts, or as a class when the clone is expanded.

J | size | D | V | CDR3 | DNA
TRBJ2-5 | many | - | TRBV20-1 | CSARDGDYQETQYF | TGCAGTGCTAGAGATGGGGACTACCAAGAGACCCAGTACTTC
TRBJ2-7 | few | - | TRBV7-2 | CASSLSKGNEQYF | TGTGCCAGCAGCTTAAGTAAAGGGAACGAGCAGTACTTC
TRBJ2-1 | few | TRBD2 | TRBV3-1 | CASSHSGRAYNEQFF | TGTGCCAGCAGCCATTCTGGGAGGGCCTACAATGAGCAGTTCTTC
TRBJ1-4 | many | - | TRBV28 | CASSPREKLFF | TGTGCCAGCAGTCCCCGTGAAAAACTGTTTTTT
TRBJ1-5 | - | - | TRBV7-8 | CASSLSDPQMGFGNQPQHF | TGTGCCAGCAGCTTATCGGACCCGCAGATGGGTTTTGGCAATCAGCCCCAGCATTTT
TRBJ1-5 | few | - | TRBV27 | CASSRQGLNQPQHF | TGTGCCAGCAGTAGGCAGGGTCTCAATCAGCCCCAGCATTTT
TRBJ2-2 | few | - | TRBV7-8 | CASSLAQSRELFF | TGTGCCAGCAGCTTAGCGCAGTCCCGGGAGCTGTTTTTT
TRBJ1-4 | - | - | TRBV28 | CASHTWQEGPRLFF | TGTGCCAGCCATACTTGGCAGGAGGGCCCGCGACTGTTTTTT
TRBJ1-3 | many | TRBD1 | TRBV4-2 | CASSPTGVEGNTIYF | TGTGCCAGCAGCCCCACAGGGGTGGAAGGAAACACCATATATTTT
TRBJ2-2 | - | - | TRBV6-2/TRBV6-3 | CASRGTGHGELFF | TGTGCCAGCAGAGGAACAGGCCACGGGGAGCTGTTTTTT
TRBJ2-3 | few | - | TRBV29-1 | CSVVGPGTTDTQYF | TGCAGCGTTGTTGGTCCTGGGACCACAGATACGCAGTATTTT
TRBJ1-2 | - | - | TRBV6-6 | CASSLQGRGNYGYTF | TGTGCCAGCAGTTTACAGGGAAGGGGTAACTATGGCTACACCTTC
TRBJ2-1 | many | TRBD1 | TRBV5-5 | CASSFLQGNEQFF | TGTGCCAGCAGCTTCCTACAGGGGAATGAGCAGTTCTTC
TRBJ1-5 | few | - | TRBV7-2 | CASSLGARENQPQHF | TGTGCCAGCAGCTTAGGAGCCAGGGAGAATCAGCCCCAGCATTTT
TRBJ2-7 | - | - | TRBV5-1 | CASSLVGGQSYEQYF | TGCGCCAGCAGCTTGGTTGGGGGCCAGTCCTACGAGCAGTACTTC
TRBJ2-1 | - | TRBD2 | TRBV4-3 | CASSLSGGLNEQFF | TGCGCCAGCAGCCTTAGCGGGGGGCTCAATGAGCAGTTCTTC
TRBJ2-5 | - | - | TRBV19 | CASFQGVEASKETQYF | TGTGCCAGTTTCCAGGGTGTTGAGGCATCGAAAGAGACCCAGTACTTC
TRBJ2-3 | many | TRBD1 | TRBV7-8 | CASSLGTGNTDTQYF | TGTGCCAGCAGCTTAGGGACAGGGAACACAGATACGCAGTATTTT
TRBJ1-1 | few | TRBD1 | TRBV2 | CASSEDPTGGMGEAFF | TGTGCCAGCAGTGAGGACCCAACAGGGGGCATGGGTGAAGCTTTCTTT
TRBJ2-3 | - | TRBD2 | TRBV4-2 | CASSVGLAESTDTQYF | TGTGCCAGCAGCGTCGGGCTAGCGGAGTCCACAGATACGCAGTATTTT